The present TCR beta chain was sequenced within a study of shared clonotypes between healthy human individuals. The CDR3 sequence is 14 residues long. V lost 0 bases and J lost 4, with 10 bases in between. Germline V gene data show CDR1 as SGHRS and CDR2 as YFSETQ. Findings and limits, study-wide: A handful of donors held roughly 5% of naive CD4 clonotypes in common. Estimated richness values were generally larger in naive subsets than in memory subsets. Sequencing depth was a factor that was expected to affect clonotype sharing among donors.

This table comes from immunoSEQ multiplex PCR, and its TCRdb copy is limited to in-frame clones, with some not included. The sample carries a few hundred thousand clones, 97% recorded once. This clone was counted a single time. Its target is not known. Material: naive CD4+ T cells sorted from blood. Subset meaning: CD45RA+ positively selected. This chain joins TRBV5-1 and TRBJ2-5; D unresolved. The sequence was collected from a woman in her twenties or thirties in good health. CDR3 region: CASSLAPGAETQYF. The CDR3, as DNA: TGCGCCAGCAGCTTGGCCCCAGGAGCAGAGACCCAGTACTTC. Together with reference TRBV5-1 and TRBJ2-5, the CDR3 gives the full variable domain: KAGVTQTPRYLIKTRGQQVTLSCSPISGHRSVSWYQQTPGQGLQFLFEYFSETQRNKGNFPGRFSGRQFSNSRSEMNVSTLELGDSALYLCASSLAPGAETQYFGPGTRLLVL.